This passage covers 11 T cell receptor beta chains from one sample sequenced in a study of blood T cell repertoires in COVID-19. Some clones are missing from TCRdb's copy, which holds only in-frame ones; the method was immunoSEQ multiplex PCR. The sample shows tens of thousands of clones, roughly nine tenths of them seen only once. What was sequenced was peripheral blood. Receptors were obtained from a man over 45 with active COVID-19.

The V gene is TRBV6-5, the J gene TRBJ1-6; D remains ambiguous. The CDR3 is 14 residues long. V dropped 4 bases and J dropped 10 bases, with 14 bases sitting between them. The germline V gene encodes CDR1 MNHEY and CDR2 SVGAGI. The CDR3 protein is CASSLTPLASPLHF. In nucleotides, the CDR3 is TGTGCCAGCAGTTTAACACCTTTGGCCTCACCCCTCCACTTT.

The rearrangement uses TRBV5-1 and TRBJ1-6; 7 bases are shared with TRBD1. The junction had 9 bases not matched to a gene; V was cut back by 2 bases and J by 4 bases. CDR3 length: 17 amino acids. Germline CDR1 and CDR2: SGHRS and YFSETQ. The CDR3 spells CASSFLGTEIYNSPLHF. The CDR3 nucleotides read TGCGCCAGCAGCTTTCTCGGGACAGAGATATATAATTCACCCCTCCACTTT. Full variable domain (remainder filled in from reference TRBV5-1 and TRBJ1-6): KAGVTQTPRYLIKTRGQQVTLSCSPISGHRSVSWYQQTPGQGLQFLFEYFSETQRNKGNFPGRFSGRQFSNSRSEMNVSTLELGDSALYLCASSFLGTEIYNSPLHFGNGTRLTVT.

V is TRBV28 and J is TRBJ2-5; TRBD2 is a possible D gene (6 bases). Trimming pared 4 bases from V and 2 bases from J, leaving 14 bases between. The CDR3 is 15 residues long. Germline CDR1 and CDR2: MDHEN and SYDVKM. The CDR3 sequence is CASSSRGIGQETQYF. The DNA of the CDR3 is TGTGCCAGCAGTTCCCGGGGGATAGGGCAAGAGACCCAGTACTTC.

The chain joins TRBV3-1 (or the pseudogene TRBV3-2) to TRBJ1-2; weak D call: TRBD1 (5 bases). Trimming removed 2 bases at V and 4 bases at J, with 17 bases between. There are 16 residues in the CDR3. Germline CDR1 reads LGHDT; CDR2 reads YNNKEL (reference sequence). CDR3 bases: TGTGCCAGCAGCCAATTCAGTGGGGAGGGGCGCTATGGCTACACCTTC. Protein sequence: CASSQFSGEGRYGYTF.

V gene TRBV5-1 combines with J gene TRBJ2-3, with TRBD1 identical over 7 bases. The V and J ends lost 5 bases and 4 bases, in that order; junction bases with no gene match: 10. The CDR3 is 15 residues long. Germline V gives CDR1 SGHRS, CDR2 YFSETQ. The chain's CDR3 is CASSHRGPRSDTQYF. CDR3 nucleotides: TGCGCCAGCAGTCACAGGGGCCCGAGGTCAGATACGCAGTATTTT.

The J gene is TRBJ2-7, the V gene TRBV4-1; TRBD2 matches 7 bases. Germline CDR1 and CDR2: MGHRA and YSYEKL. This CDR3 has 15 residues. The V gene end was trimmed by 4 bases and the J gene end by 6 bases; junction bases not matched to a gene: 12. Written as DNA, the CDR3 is TGCGCCAGCAGCCTCAGCGGGGCGGGAACTGGCGAGCAGTACTTC. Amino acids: CASSLSGAGTGEQYF.

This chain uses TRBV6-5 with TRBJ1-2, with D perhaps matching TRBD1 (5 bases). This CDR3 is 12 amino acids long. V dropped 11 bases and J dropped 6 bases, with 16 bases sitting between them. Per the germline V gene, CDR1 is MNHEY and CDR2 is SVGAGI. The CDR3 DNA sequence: TGTGCCCTATGGGACTCCGCCCATGGCTACACCTTC. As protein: CALWDSAHGYTF.

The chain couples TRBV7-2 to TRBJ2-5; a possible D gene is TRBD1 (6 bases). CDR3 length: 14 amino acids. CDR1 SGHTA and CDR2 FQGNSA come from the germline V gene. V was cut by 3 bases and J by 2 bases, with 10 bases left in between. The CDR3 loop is CASSFNQGQETQYF. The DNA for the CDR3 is TGTGCCAGCAGCTTTAACCAGGGGCAAGAGACCCAGTACTTC.

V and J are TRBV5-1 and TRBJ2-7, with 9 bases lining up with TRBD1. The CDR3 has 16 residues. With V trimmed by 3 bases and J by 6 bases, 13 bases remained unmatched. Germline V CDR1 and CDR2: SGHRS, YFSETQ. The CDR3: CASSSNPGQGFAEQYF. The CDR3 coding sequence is TGCGCCAGCAGCTCTAATCCGGGACAGGGCTTCGCCGAGCAGTACTTC.

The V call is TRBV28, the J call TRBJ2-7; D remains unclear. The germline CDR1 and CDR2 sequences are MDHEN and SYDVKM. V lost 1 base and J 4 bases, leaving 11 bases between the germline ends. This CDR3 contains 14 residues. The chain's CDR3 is CASSLSVSLYEQYF. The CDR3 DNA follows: TGTGCCAGCAGTTTATCCGTTAGTCTGTACGAGCAGTACTTC.

The CDR3 DNA reads TGTGCCAGCAGCATTGGACAGGGGGCTTGGGTAGCTTTCTTT. Translating it yields CASSIGQGAWVAFF. V usage is TRBV7-8 and J usage is TRBJ1-1; TRBD1 matches 11 bases. Germline CDR1 SGHVS, CDR2 FQNEAQ. Trimming removed 5 bases from V and 10 bases from J; junction bases left unmatched: 9. This CDR3 has 14 amino acids.